This T cell receptor (beta chain) came from a study of lymphopenia after photon versus proton radiotherapy. Germline CDR1 is MDHEN and CDR2 is SYDVKM. V shed 6 bases, J shed 6 bases, and the junction held 2 bases outside the gene matches. The CDR3 has 12 amino acids. Only in-frame clones appear in the TCRdb table, and some are missing; sequencing was by immunoSEQ multiplex PCR. The sample contains 150,000 to 200,000 clones, about nine tenths of which appear only once. V and J are TRBV28 and TRBJ2-1, with 7 nucleotides matching TRBD1. The sample in question was peripheral blood, obtained from a patient treated with photon-based radiotherapy. This sequence was found in a man aged 50-59 years with gastric cancer. CDR3: CASRGQRNEQFF. In DNA form, the CDR3 reads TGTGCCAGCAGGGGACAGCGCAATGAGCAGTTCTTC. Using reference TRBV28 and TRBJ2-1 for the parts outside the CDR3, the full variable domain is DVKVTQSSRYLVKRTGEKVFLECVQDMDHENMFWYRQDPGLGLRLIYFSYDVKMKEKGDIPEGYSVSREKKERFSLILESASTNQTSMYLCASRGQRNEQFFGPGTRLTVL.